This TCR beta chain is from a study of OX40 agonist ivuxolimab in advanced cancers. The assay was immunoSEQ multiplex PCR, and TCRdb's table has in-frame clones only and misses some. The table includes about 32,000 clones, 87% detected once. This CDR3 is built from 15 residues. V was shortened by 3 bases and J by 2 bases, with 14 bases between the two germline ends. Germline V gives CDR1 SGDLS, CDR2 YYNGEE. This TCR derives from an adult with an advanced solid tumor such as melanoma, head and neck, liver or kidney cancer. V is TRBV9 and J is TRBJ1-2; perhaps TRBD1 as D (6 bases). Specimen: CD4+ or CD8+ T cells sorted from blood, collected in a trial of the OX40 agonist ivuxolimab. The CDR3 coding sequence is TGTGCCAGCAGCGGAAAGACAGGAGTCAACTATGGCTACACCTTC. Its protein product is CASSGKTGVNYGYTF.